The clone carrying this T cell receptor (beta chain) was recorded a few times. The data belong to a study of beta chain features in type 1 diabetes. Study-wide context: Researchers looked at 95 million to 140 million sorted cells across all samples.

Expressed TCRB transcripts were sequenced because the entire RNA isolate underwent reverse transcription. The repertoire was sequenced with immunoSEQ multiplex PCR; TCRdb's copy has only in-frame clones and lacks some. The repertoire holds about 360,000 clones, with over 10% as singletons. V was clipped by 4 bases and J by 7 bases; unmatched bases: 10. Germline V gives CDR1 LNHDA, CDR2 SQIVND (reference sequence). This CDR3 spans 15 amino acids. The chain employs TRBV19 and TRBJ2-7; 10 bases match TRBD1. This sequence originates from a young man in good health. What was sequenced was naive CD4+ T cells from blood. The CDR3 is CASSTATGGLGEQYF. DNA for the CDR3: TGTGCCAGTAGTACGGCGACAGGGGGCCTTGGGGAGCAGTACTTC.